This T cell receptor beta chain is from a study of cytomegalovirus exposure and HLA in healthy donors listed by TCRdb under 2017. With respect to the entire study: In an earlier analysis of some 550 of the donors, 276 Gb of sequence data and 90 million to 130 million unique TCR beta sequences from roughly 190 million T cells were reported. An early release that covered 640 HLA-typed donors contained 300 to 350 gigabases of sequencing data and around 85 million unique TCR sequences. Of the roughly 430 genotyped donors, 81% fell in the genetic ancestry cluster associated with self-reported Caucasian donors. The study aimed to test whether cataloging public T cell receptors could reveal signatures of past pathogen exposure. Using immunosequencing, the study profiled T cell repertoires from about 620 subjects and related those repertoires to cytomegalovirus serostatus. Besides the first cohort of 550 to 750 subjects, a separate validation cohort made up of over a hundred different subjects was used. To predict cytomegalovirus infection status, the study combined high-throughput TCR immunosequencing, statistical association of individual TCRs with disease status, and machine learning. A later analysis re-examined previously published TCR beta repertoires from more than 550 donors and added high-resolution HLA genotyping to investigate patterns of TCR occurrence. Rather than drawing on any new phenotypic data, the later analysis identified candidate immune exposures from TCR beta sequences and the way those sequences occurred across donors. An earlier analysis of some 500 of the donors used high-throughput TCR beta sequencing to judge whether each TCR beta V gene segment behaved as functional or pseudogenic. Donor age, sex, ethnicity and CMV serostatus were compiled alongside the repertoire data. Genome-wide SNP genotypes for about 65% of the 666 donors were used in a later genetic analysis, which treated that subset as a discovery cohort. All discovery cohort repertoires had been generated on a single sequencing platform. HLA typing covered class I and class II loci at four-digit resolution. The number of donors typed differed by locus, with about 629-630 for A, B, C, DRB1 and DQB1, more than 500 for DQA1, nearly 610 for DPA1, and around 430 for DPB1. Roughly 5 DR-DQ haplotypes were handled as single units for association and clustering because linkage in the cohort was strong. Among 300 to 450 genotyped donors of the cohort, an average of roughly 240,000 unique TCR beta nucleotide sequences were sequenced per donor, roughly 20% of them non-productive.

Remarks on this clone: What antigen it recognizes has not been identified. No per-base quality is available; no much larger clone lies one base away.

Per the germline V gene (reference sequence), LNHDA is the CDR1 and SQIVND is the CDR2. V is cut back by 6 bases and J by 0 bases, with 6 bases in the junction unmatched. Including cysteine and phenylalanine, the CDR3 has 15 amino acids. This entry keeps only the CDR3 DNA: 45 bases, framed from base 1. Broader findings and caveats from the paper: The study listed 150 to 200 TCR beta chains as associated with cytomegalovirus. A later analysis found that most CMV-associated TCR beta chains appeared HLA-restricted, with HLA associations seemingly driven largely by CMV exposure. Cytomegalovirus status was reported to be diagnosed by the classifier with high specificity and sensitivity in both the original and validation cohorts. A later analysis reported that several top co-occurrence clusters appeared linked to parvovirus B19, influenza, CMV and Epstein-Barr virus. The cohort was sequenced for TCR beta chains only, and without alpha or paired-chain data the features that could be detected were limited. According to a later genetic analysis, donors in an Asian-associated ancestry cluster had fewer N-insertions in productive TCRs than the approximately 670-donor mean. The only immune exposure information available for the cohort was CMV serostatus. The earlier analysis of a few hundred of the donors excluded 15 to 20 rarely observed V segments, including chromosome 9 orphons, because counts were too low. At a false discovery rate of 0.05, a later analysis linked roughly 17,000 TCR beta sequences to specific HLA alleles. Compared with equally common non-associated chains, HLA-associated TCR beta chains in a later analysis were more clonally expanded and had lower generation probabilities. A cluster of highly shared sequence variants was judged likely to be a technical artifact of the sequencing pipeline. A later genetic analysis associated a missense DCLRE1C variant with V-gene and J-gene trimming of TCR beta chains, and an independent cohort replicated the association. Assigning TCR associations to individual alleles was difficult when HLA alleles, especially DR and DQ, strongly co-occurred. Because some donors lacked HLA typing at each locus, the association tests relied only on the typed subset. Most TCR sequences were observed very rarely across donors, whereas some public TCRs were present in many individuals. Correlated functional status among segregating V segments might reflect linkage disequilibrium, but an unknown experimental factor could not be ruled out. According to a later analysis, TCR association rates differed among HLA loci, with DRB1 alleles showing the most associated TCRs and HLA-C alleles showing the fewest. A further reported finding was that TCR beta sequences accurately predicted the HLA-A and HLA-B alleles for most subjects in the first cohort. Some IMGT-functional V segments, including TRBV6-2 and TRBV6-3, could not be distinguished by the 87-base-pair reads and were therefore excluded. Roughly uniform sequencing depth across donors was assumed in presence/absence analyses, although this assumption may not hold. A few of the identified cytomegalovirus-associated TCR beta chains were confirmed in vitro to be specific for cytomegalovirus antigens. It was suggested by the authors that the approach could potentially be generalized to other disease states and immunological phenotypes. An earlier analysis of around 600 of the donors showed that most TCR beta V segments appeared in productive rearrangements either about 87% or about 30% of the time, which broadly matched IMGT annotations.

The cohort consisted of more than 650 healthy bone marrow donors. At the time of sampling, every cohort member was nominally healthy, though immune exposures that went unrecorded were likely present. The donor tested CMV seronegative and was one of the 352 seronegative cohort members. A peripheral blood sample was provided by each donor, and peripheral blood mononuclear cells were used for TCR beta sequencing. The Qiagen DNeasy Blood Extraction Kit was used to extract genomic DNA from the blood cell samples. The library was built by means of the immunoSEQ multiplex PCR assay. The multiplex PCR relied on a mix of 60 forward primers for TCR Vbeta segments and 13 reverse primers for TCR Jbeta segments. The CDR3 region of rearranged TCR beta genes was amplified from genomic DNA by a multiplex PCR assay. On the Illumina HiSeq System, the amplified TCR beta libraries were sequenced as 87-base-pair reads. In the paper's pipeline: In a later analysis, tens of millions of unique TCR beta chains were counted across the roughly 670 repertoires, and around 11 million of these chains were shared by at least two donors. Raw reads were error-corrected and collapsed into unique sequences with a nearest-neighbor algorithm that merged closely related sequences to remove PCR and sequencing errors. CDR3 sequences were aligned to IMGT reference sequences to assign V, D and J gene segments. For a sequence to be retained, a match of at least six nucleotides was required to both a V gene segment and a J gene segment. Rearrangements were classified as productive when the CDR3 lacked stop codons and remained in frame with V and J, and all other rearrangements were classified as non-productive. Following IMGT convention, CDR3 was defined as the stretch from the second conserved V-encoded cysteine up to the conserved J-encoded phenylalanine. In an earlier analysis of 500 to 650 of the donors, sequences lacking an unambiguous match to a single V gene segment were excluded. An earlier analysis of a few hundred of the donors classified V segments as functional when productive rearrangements were above 56.7% and as segregating when the standard deviation between donors was above 5%. A statistical classification framework was built to diagnose cytomegalovirus status from the catalog of TCR beta chain sequences. In a later analysis, TCR nucleotide sequences were compared against IMGT/GENE-DB human TR gene sequences so that V and J genes could be assigned. A later analysis assigned CDR3 sequences and most-parsimonious VDJ recombination scenarios with the TCRdist pipeline. In a later analysis, each TCR beta chain was defined by its CDR3 amino acid sequence together with its V-gene family, and reads without a unique V-gene family were excluded. As a way to deal with suspected cross-contamination and a sequencing artifact, a later analysis dropped 450 to 700 nucleotide sequences that were highly shared and had low generation probability. In a later analysis, a clonal expansion index was calculated for each public chain from normalized within-repertoire ranks of inferred template counts. Generation probabilities in a later analysis came from a VDJ recombination model fitted to out-of-frame rearrangements, and those results were checked against IGoR. Hypergeometric tests were used in a later analysis to score TCR-TCR, TCR-HLA and TCR-CMV co-occurrence, with a repertoire-size bias correction applied to the TCR pairs. A later analysis estimated false discovery rates by permuting HLA or CMV assignments 20 times. In a later analysis, co-occurring TCRs were grouped using DBSCAN, and TCRdist sequence similarity was added for clustering within HLA-allele-positive subsets. Repertoires with fewer than 30,000 or more than 120,000 public chains were left out of co-occurrence clustering, as were five repertoires with anomalous nucleotide sharing. Not all clones reach the TCRdb copy of this immuneACCESS table, which keeps in-frame sequences only. Checked studies attribute under half of the gap to unresolved V genes and leave the rest unexplained. The V and J calls and clone size come from that table; D and trimming were worked out from the DNA. In this sample the table shows tens of thousands of clones, roughly 79% of which occur a single time. The top ten clones comprise around 6% of the sample.

The sequenced sample consisted of PBMCs. The chain uses TRBV19 and TRBJ2-3; TRBD2 aligns with 7 central bases. The sequence was collected from a man aged 50-60 years in good health and CMV-seronegative. CDR3 sequence: CASRRGTTSTDTQYF. The bases read TGTGCCAGTAGGCGGGGGACTACTAGCACAGATACGCAGTATTTT. The reference TRBV19 and TRBJ2-3 proteins fill in what lies around the CDR3, so the full variable domain reads DGGITQSPKYLFRKEGQNVTLSCEQNLNHDAMYWYRQDPGQGLRLIYYSQIVNDFQKGDIAEGYSVSREKKESFPLTVTSAQKNPTAFYLCASRRGTTSTDTQYFGPGTRLTVL.